The 7 T cell receptor beta chains given below trace back to one sample, sequenced in a study of cytomegalovirus exposure and HLA in healthy donors. Primers: 60 Vbeta forward and 13 Jbeta reverse. Libraries were prepared by immunoSEQ multiplex PCR; TCRdb keeps only in-frame clonotypes and omits some of them. The data show about 160,000 clones, with about 82% seen just once and 5.5% to 8% held by the top ten. Sequencing was carried out using PBMCs. Receptors originate from a young woman in good health and CMV-seropositive.

This clone has more than one count but fewer than ten. The chain couples TRBV6-5 to TRBJ1-1; D is unresolved. The V gene's germline CDR1 is MNHEY and CDR2 SVGAGI. This CDR3 is built from 15 residues. V lost 2 bases and J lost 0, with 10 bases in between. Here the CDR3 DNA reads TGTGCCAGCAGTTACGTGGAGGGTTTGAACACTGAAGCTTTCTTT. Translating gives CASSYVEGLNTEAFF.

This clone was counted between two and nine times. The chain combines TRBV6-5 with TRBJ1-2; TRBD1 is a possible D gene (5 bases). The CDR3 contains 14 residues. In germline, CDR1 is MNHEY, CDR2 SVGAGI. The V end was cut by 2 bases, the J end by 5 bases, with 12 bases between. The chain's CDR3 is CASSYVDRFYGYTF. The CDR3 coding sequence is TGTGCCAGCAGTTACGTCGACAGATTTTATGGCTACACCTTC.

The V and J genes are TRBV30 and TRBJ2-5; 10 bases are a match to TRBD2. Germline CDR1 reads GTSNPN; CDR2 reads SVGIG (reference sequence). The CDR3 extends over 13 amino acids. The ends lost 3 bases at V and 5 bases at J; junction bases unmatched: 3. The CDR3 is CAWRAGGQETQYF. The CDR3 coding sequence is TGTGCCTGGAGAGCGGGGGGGCAGGAGACCCAGTACTTC.

This chain links TRBV7-2 with TRBJ1-3, with 8 positions matching TRBD1. The CDR3 has 15 amino acids. V dropped 5 bases and J dropped 3; count of bases not matched to a gene: 6. Germline V gives CDR1 SGHTA, CDR2 FQGNSA. CDR3 sequence reads: CASSMQGAHGNTIYF. The CDR3 region has the DNA TGTGCCAGCAGCATGCAGGGGGCGCATGGAAACACCATATATTTT.

The chain recombines TRBV6-5 with TRBJ1-2; 7 bases line up with TRBD1. The CDR3 has 12 amino acids. Germline-derived CDR1 and CDR2 are MNHEY and SVGAGI. V lost 5 bases and J lost 6; bases outside the gene matches: 3. The DNA of the CDR3 is TGTGCCAGCAGTACGACAGGGAATGGCTACACCTTC. Its protein is CASSTTGNGYTF.

The V call is TRBV6-5, the J call TRBJ2-7; possible D gene TRBD2, 6 bases. V dropped 2 bases and J dropped 7 bases, with 12 bases sitting between them. Per germline, CDR1 MNHEY and CDR2 SVGAGI. This CDR3 spans 13 amino acids. In DNA form, the CDR3 reads TGTGCCAGCAGTTACGGGGGGTGGGGGGAGCAGTACTTC. Residues: CASSYGGWGEQYF.

J is TRBJ1-1 and V is TRBV7-3; 9 bases agree with TRBD1. Germline CDR1 SGHTA, CDR2 FQGTGA. V gave up 4 bases and J gave up 5 bases; unmatched junction bases: 2. This CDR3 contains 13 residues. CDR3 sequence reads: CASSWDRETEAFF. The CDR3, as DNA: TGTGCCAGCAGCTGGGACAGGGAGACTGAAGCTTTCTTT.